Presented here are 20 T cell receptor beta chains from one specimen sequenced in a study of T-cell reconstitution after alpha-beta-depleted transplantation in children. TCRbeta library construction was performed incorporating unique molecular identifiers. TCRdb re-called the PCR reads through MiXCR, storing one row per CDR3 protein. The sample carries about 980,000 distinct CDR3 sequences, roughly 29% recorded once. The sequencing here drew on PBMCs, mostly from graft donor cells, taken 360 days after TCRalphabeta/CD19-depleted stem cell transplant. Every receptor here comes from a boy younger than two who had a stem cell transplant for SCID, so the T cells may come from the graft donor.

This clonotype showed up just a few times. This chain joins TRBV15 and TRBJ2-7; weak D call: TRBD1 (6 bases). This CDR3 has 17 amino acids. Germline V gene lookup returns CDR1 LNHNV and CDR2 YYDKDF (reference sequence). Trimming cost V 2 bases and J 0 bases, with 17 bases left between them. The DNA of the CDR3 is TGTGCCACCAGCAGACGCCCAGCCACAGGGAACTCCTACGAGCAGTACTTC. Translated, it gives CATSRRPATGNSYEQYF.

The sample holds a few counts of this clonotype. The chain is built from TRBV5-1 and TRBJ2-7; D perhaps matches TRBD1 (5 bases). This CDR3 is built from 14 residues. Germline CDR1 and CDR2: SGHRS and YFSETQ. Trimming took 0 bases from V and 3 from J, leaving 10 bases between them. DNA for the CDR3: TGCGCCAGCAGCTTGGGGACACCAAACTACGAGCAGTACTTC. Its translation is CASSLGTPNYEQYF. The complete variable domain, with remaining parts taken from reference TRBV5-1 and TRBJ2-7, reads KAGVTQTPRYLIKTRGQQVTLSCSPISGHRSVSWYQQTPGQGLQFLFEYFSETQRNKGNFPGRFSGRQFSNSRSEMNVSTLELGDSALYLCASSLGTPNYEQYFGPGTRLTVT.

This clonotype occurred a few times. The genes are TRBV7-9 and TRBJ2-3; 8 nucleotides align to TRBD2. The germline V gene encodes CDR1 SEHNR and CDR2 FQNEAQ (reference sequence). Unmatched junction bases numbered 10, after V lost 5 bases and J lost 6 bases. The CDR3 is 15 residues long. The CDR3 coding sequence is TGTGCCAGCAGCCCCGGGACTAGGACGGGGGATACGCAGTATTTT. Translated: CASSPGTRTGDTQYF.

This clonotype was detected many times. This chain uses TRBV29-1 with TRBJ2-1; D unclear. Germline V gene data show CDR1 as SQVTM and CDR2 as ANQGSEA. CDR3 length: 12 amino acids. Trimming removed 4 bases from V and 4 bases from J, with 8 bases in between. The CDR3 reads CSVGADYNEQFF. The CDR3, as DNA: TGCAGCGTTGGGGCTGATTACAATGAGCAGTTCTTC.

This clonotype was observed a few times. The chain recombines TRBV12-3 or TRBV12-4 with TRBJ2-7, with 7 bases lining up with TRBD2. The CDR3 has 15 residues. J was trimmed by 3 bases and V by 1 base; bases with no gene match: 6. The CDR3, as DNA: TGTGCCAGCAGTTTAGGTCTAGCGGTGAACTACGAGCAGTACTTC. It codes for CASSLGLAVNYEQYF.

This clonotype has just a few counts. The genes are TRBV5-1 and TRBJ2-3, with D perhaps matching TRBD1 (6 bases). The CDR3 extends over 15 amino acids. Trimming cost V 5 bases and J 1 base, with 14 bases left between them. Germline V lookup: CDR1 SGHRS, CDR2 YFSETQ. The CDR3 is CASRIDRLGTDTQYF. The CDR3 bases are TGCGCCAGCAGGATCGACAGGTTAGGCACAGATACGCAGTATTTT.

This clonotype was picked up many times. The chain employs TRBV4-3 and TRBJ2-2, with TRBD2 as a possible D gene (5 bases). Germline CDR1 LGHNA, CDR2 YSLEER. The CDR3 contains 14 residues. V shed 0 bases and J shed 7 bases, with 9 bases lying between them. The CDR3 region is CASSQDSGIGELFF. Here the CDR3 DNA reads TGCGCCAGCAGCCAAGATTCGGGAATCGGGGAGCTGTTTTTT.

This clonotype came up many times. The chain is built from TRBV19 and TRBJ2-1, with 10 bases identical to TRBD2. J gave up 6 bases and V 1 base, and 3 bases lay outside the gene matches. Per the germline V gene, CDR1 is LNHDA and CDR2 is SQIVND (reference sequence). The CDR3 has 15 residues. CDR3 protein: CASSIGGTSVNEQFF. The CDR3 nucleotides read TGTGCCAGTAGTATAGGCGGGACTAGCGTCAATGAGCAGTTCTTC. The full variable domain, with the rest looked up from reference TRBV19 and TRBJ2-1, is DGGITQSPKYLFRKEGQNVTLSCEQNLNHDAMYWYRQDPGQGLRLIYYSQIVNDFQKGDIAEGYSVSREKKESFPLTVTSAQKNPTAFYLCASSIGGTSVNEQFFGPGTRLTVL.

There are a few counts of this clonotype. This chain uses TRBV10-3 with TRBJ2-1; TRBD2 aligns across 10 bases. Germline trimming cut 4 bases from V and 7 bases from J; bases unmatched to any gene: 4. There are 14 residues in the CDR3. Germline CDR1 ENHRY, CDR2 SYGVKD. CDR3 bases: TGTGCCATCAGTGTCGGACTAGCGGTAAATGAGCAGTTCTTC. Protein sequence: CAISVGLAVNEQFF.

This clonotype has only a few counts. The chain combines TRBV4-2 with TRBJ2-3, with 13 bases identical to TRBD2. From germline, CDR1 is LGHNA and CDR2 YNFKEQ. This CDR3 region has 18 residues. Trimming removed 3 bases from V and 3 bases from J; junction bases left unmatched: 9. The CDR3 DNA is TGTGCCAGCAGCCAGTTCTATCCGGGACTAGCGGGGACAGATACGCAGTATTTT. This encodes CASSQFYPGLAGTDTQYF.

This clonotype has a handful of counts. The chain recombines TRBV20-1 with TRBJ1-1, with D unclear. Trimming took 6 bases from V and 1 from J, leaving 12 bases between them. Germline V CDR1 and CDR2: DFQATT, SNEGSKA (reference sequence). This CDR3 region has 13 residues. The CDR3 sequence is CSARLIANTEAFF. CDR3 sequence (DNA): TGCAGTGCCCGTCTGATTGCGAACACTGAAGCTTTCTTT.

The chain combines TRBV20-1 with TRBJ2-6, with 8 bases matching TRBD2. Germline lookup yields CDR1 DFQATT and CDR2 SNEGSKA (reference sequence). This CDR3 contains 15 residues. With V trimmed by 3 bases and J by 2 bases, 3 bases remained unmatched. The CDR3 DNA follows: TGCAGTGCTAGGGAGCGGGGGACTGGGGCCAACGTCCTGACTTTC. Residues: CSARERGTGANVLTF.

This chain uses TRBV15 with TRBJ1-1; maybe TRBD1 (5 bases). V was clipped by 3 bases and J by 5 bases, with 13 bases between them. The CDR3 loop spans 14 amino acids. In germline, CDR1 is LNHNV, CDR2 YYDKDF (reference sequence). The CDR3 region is CATSRGGVRTEAFF. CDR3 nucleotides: TGTGCCACCAGCAGGGGAGGGGTTCGTACTGAAGCTTTCTTT.

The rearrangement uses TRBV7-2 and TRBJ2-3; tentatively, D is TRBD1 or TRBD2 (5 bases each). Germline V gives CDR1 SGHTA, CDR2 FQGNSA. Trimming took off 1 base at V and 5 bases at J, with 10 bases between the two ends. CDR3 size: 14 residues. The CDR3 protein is CASSLDWGIDTQYF. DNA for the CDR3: TGTGCCAGCAGCTTAGACTGGGGGATAGATACGCAGTATTTT.

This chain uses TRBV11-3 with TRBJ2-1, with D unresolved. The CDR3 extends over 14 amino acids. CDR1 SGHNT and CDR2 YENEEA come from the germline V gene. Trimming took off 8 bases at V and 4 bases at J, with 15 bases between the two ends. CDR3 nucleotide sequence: TGTGCCAGCGGTAAGGCAGGCAGATACAATGAGCAGTTCTTC. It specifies CASGKAGRYNEQFF.

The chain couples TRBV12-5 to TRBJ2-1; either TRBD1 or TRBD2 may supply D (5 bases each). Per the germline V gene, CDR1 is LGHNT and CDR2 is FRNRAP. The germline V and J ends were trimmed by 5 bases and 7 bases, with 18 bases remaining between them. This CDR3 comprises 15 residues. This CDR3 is CASGPEGQGGNEQFF. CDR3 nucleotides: TGTGCTAGTGGTCCTGAGGGGCAGGGCGGGAATGAGCAGTTCTTC.

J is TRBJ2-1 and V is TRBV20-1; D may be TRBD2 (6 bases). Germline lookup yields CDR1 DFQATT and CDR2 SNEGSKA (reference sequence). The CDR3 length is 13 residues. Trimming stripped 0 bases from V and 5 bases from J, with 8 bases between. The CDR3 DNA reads TGCAGTGCTAGAGAGGGGACTCACAATGAGCAGTTCTTC. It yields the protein CSAREGTHNEQFF.

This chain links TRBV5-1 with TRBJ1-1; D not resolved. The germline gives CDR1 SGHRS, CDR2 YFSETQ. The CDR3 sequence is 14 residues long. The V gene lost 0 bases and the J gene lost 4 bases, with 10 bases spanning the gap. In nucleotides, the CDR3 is TGCGCCAGCAGCTTGGTGGGGTCCAGCACTGAAGCTTTCTTT. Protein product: CASSLVGSSTEAFF.

Here the CDR3 DNA reads TGCGCCAGCAGAAGTGGGTTGGAACGGACCTACGAGCAGTACTTC. The encoded protein is CASRSGLERTYEQYF. The gene calls are TRBV4-1 and TRBJ2-7; unclear D gene. There are 15 residues in the CDR3. The V and J ends lost 6 bases and 2 bases respectively, with 17 bases between them. The germline gives CDR1 MGHRA, CDR2 YSYEKL.

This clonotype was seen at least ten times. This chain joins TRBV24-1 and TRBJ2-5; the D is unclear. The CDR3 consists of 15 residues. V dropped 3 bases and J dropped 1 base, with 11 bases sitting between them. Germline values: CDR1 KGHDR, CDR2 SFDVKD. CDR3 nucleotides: TGTGCCACCAGTGATACAGTAAACCTCCAAGAGACCCAGTACTTC. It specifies CATSDTVNLQETQYF.